This T cell receptor beta chain was recorded in a study of low-dose radiotherapy and immunotherapy resistance in tumors. Across the study: Cyclophosphamide infusions of 200 mg/m2 came every two weeks, one day before radiation-immunotherapy.

This clonotype occurred many times. A clone one base away is much larger, so this may be a read error. Indicated time point: after trial treatment. Treatment described: LDRT plus nivolumab, ipilimumab, low-dose cyclophosphamide and aspirin (RACIN trial). Donors were treated with nivolumab, ipilimumab, aspirin, and low-dose cyclophosphamide and radiotherapy. From germline, CDR1 is SQVTM and CDR2 ANQGSEA. This CDR3 has 11 residues. The V end was cut by 4 bases, the J end by 7 bases, with 10 bases between. With TRAV- and TRBV-specific primers, first-strand cDNA was made, covering the alpha and beta chains. Amplification of TCRs used a constant-region primer and V-primer adapter for approximately 19 PCR cycles. TCRdb recomputed calls from the reads with MiXCR, one row per CDR3 protein. The sample carries some 100,000 distinct CDR3 sequences, less than 25% recorded once.

Sequenced here: PBMCs, sampled after low-dose radiotherapy plus immunotherapy. This chain links TRBV29-1 with TRBJ1-1; no firm D call. The TCR was taken from a male donor with prostate cancer. CDR3 region: CSVVLALEAFF. CDR3 DNA sequence: TGCAGCGTTGTGCTGGCGCTTGAAGCTTTCTTT.